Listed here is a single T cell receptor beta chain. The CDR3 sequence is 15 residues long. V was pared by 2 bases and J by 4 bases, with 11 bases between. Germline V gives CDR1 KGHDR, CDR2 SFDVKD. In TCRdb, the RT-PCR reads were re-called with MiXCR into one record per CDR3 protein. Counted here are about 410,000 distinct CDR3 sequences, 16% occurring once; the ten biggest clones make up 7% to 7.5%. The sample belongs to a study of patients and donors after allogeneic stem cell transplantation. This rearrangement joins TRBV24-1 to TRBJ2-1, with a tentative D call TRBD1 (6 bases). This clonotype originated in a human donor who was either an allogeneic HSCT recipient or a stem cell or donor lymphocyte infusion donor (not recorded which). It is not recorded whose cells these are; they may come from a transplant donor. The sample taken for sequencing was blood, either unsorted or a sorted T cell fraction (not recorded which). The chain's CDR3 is CATSDSARGYNEQFF. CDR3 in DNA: TGTGCCACCAGTGATTCGGCCAGGGGATACAATGAGCAGTTCTTC.